Following are 19 T cell receptor beta chains from one sample sequenced in a study of human T cells and chemical hapten exposure. TCRdb reprocessed the RACE reads with MiXCR, giving one entry per CDR3 protein. The table has tens of thousands of distinct CDR3 sequences, approximately 11% seen once. Described time point: patch test 3, about 24 weeks after DPC sensitization. The treatment: therapeutic diphenylcyclopropenone sensitization with weekly scalp DPC. Sequenced here: whole blood, sampled in connection with sensitization to the hapten diphenylcyclopropenone (DPC). These receptors were collected from a woman aged 30 to 39 with alopecia areata. Some clones in this sample may be carry-over from other donors' samples.

This clonotype has just a few counts. V is TRBV7-8 and J is TRBJ2-6, with TRBD1 matching over 7 bases. V shed 5 bases, J shed 4 bases, and the junction held 14 bases outside the gene matches. The germline CDR1 and CDR2 sequences are SGHVS and FQNEAQ. CDR3 size: 18 residues. DNA for the CDR3: TGTGCCAGCAGCCTTCCGGGACAGAGTGTAACGGGGGCCAACGTCCTGACTTTC. This encodes CASSLPGQSVTGANVLTF.

This clonotype was seen ten or more times. This chain joins TRBV5-5 and TRBJ1-1; TRBD1 matches at 8 bases. The V and J ends lost 2 bases and 1 base, in that order; junction bases with no gene match: 1. Germline V CDR1 and CDR2: SGHKS, YYEKEE (reference sequence). The CDR3 is made up of 14 amino acids. Here the CDR3 reads CASSFRGQNTEAFF. CDR3 coding DNA: TGTGCCAGCAGCTTCAGGGGGCAGAACACTGAAGCTTTCTTT. Combining the CDR3 with reference TRBV5-5 and TRBJ1-1 gives the whole variable domain DAGVTQSPTHLIKTRGQQVTLRCSPISGHKSVSWYQQVLGQGPQFIFQYYEKEERGRGNFPDRFSARQFPNYSSELNVNALLLGDSALYLCASSFRGQNTEAFFGQGTRLTVV.

This clonotype occurred a few times. This chain connects TRBV4-3 to TRBJ1-3; 7 bases match TRBD1. The germline gives CDR1 LGHNA, CDR2 YSLEER. V shed 2 bases and J 2 bases; nucleotides not matched to a gene: 6. The CDR3 covers 16 residues. The CDR3 region has the DNA TGCGCCAGCAGCCAAATCACAGGGGAGGCTGGAAACACCATATATTTT. It translates to CASSQITGEAGNTIYF.

This clonotype was counted a few times. This chain connects TRBV18 to TRBJ1-4, with 7 bases lining up with TRBD1. The CDR3 is 14 residues long. Per germline, CDR1 KGHSH and CDR2 LQKENI. The trim removed 1 base at V and 6 bases at J, leaving 2 bases unmatched. The CDR3 loop is CASSPQGADEKLFF. CDR3 bases: TGTGCCAGCTCACCACAGGGGGCGGATGAAAAACTGTTTTTT.

The J gene is TRBJ1-5, the V gene TRBV4-3; the D gene is possibly TRBD1 (5 bases). The V and J ends lost 0 bases and 3 bases respectively, with 9 bases between them. Germline lookup yields CDR1 LGHNA and CDR2 YSLEER. This CDR3 comprises 15 residues. CDR3 DNA sequence: TGCGCCAGCAGCCAAGATATGGGGCCCAATCAGCCCCAGCATTTT. Translated, it gives CASSQDMGPNQPQHF.

This clonotype was seen repeatedly, ten times or more. V is TRBV12-3 or TRBV12-4 and J is TRBJ2-5, with D perhaps TRBD1 or TRBD2 (5 bases each). V lost 4 bases, J lost 2 bases, and 11 bases lay in between. This CDR3 is built from 14 residues. Here the CDR3 reads CASSWGRPQETQYF. CDR3 nucleotides: TGTGCCAGCAGTTGGGGACGACCACAAGAGACCCAGTACTTC.

The chain employs TRBV19 and TRBJ2-3; 11 bases align to TRBD2. V lost 1 base to trimming and J lost 2 bases; unmatched junction nucleotides: 8. The germline V gene encodes CDR1 LNHDA and CDR2 SQIVND (reference sequence). The CDR3 has 18 amino acids. Written as DNA, the CDR3 is TGTGCCAGTAGTATAGGTCTCCTGACTAGCGGGGTCACAGATACGCAGTATTTT. Translating it yields CASSIGLLTSGVTDTQYF.

This clonotype appeared many times. This chain connects TRBV7-2 to TRBJ1-5; TRBD1 aligns across 7 bases. The CDR3 contains 14 residues. Looked up from germline, CDR1 is SGHTA and CDR2 is FQGNSA. V lost 6 bases and J lost 2; bases outside the gene matches: 4. In nucleotides, the CDR3 is TGTGCCAGCAGACCTGGACAGGGCAATCAGCCCCAGCATTTT. Translating gives CASRPGQGNQPQHF.

J is TRBJ2-3 and V is TRBV6-5; 8 nucleotides line up with TRBD2. Germline V CDR1 and CDR2: MNHEY, SVGAGI. The V segment lost 2 bases and the J segment 4 bases; nucleotides outside the gene matches: 8. This CDR3 contains 16 residues. CDR3 DNA: TGTGCCAGCAGTTACCAACTAGCGGAGGGGGCAGATACGCAGTATTTT. Translating it yields CASSYQLAEGADTQYF.

The chain links TRBV5-1 to TRBJ1-5; 9 bases fit TRBD1. The CDR3 contains 15 residues. After removal of 0 bases from V and 6 bases from J, the junction contained 4 bases not matched to a gene. Germline CDR1 reads SGHRS; CDR2 reads YFSETQ. The CDR3 spells CASSLGTGGRQPQHF. In nucleotides, the CDR3 is TGCGCCAGCAGCTTGGGTACAGGGGGCCGTCAGCCCCAGCATTTT.

This clonotype was seen at least ten times. The J gene is TRBJ1-1, the V gene TRBV7-9; D unresolved. V was clipped by 4 bases and J by 4 bases, with 7 bases between them. Germline values: CDR1 SEHNR, CDR2 FQNEAQ (reference sequence). This CDR3 spans 12 amino acids. CDR3 DNA sequence: TGTGCCAGCAGCTACCTCCTCACTGAAGCTTTCTTT. Translation gives CASSYLLTEAFF.

This clonotype appeared many times. The rearrangement joins TRBV7-9 to TRBJ1-6; D possibly corresponds to TRBD1 (6 bases). The CDR3 covers 15 residues. The germline gives CDR1 SEHNR, CDR2 FQNEAQ (reference sequence). Trimming removed 6 bases from V and 7 bases from J, with 16 bases in between. Here the CDR3 DNA reads TGTGCCAGCAGTCTCACGGGGGGCAGGAATTCACCCCTCCACTTT. Amino acids: CASSLTGGRNSPLHF. Full variable domain (missing parts from reference TRBV7-9 and TRBJ1-6): DTGVSQNPRHKITKRGQNVTFRCDPISEHNRLYWYRQTLGQGPEFLTYFQNEAQLEKSRLLSDRFSAERPKGSFSTLEIQRTEQGDSAMYLCASSLTGGRNSPLHFGNGTRLTVT.

This clonotype has a count of ten or more. At one of its ends the junction is not consistent with the germline gene, which may arise from a read error. The chain couples TRBV20-1 to TRBJ2-1, with TRBD1 identical over 7 bases. This CDR3 spans 16 amino acids. The germline gives CDR1 DFQATT, CDR2 SNEGSKA (reference sequence). CDR3 sequence reads: CSAGDDRDWSYNEQFF. Here the CDR3 DNA reads TGCAGTGCTGGAGACGACAGGGATTGGTCCTACAATGAGCAGTTCTTC.

This clonotype was seen repeatedly, ten times or more. The chain joins TRBV11-3 to TRBJ2-1; a possible D gene is TRBD2 (5 bases). The length of the CDR3 is 13 residues. Per the germline V gene, CDR1 is SGHNT and CDR2 is YENEEA. Between the trimmed V and J ends, which lost 4 bases and 9 bases, there was a span of 13 bases. CDR3 amino acids: CASSSRTPSEQFF. The DNA for the CDR3 is TGTGCCAGCAGCTCCCGGACTCCCAGTGAGCAGTTCTTC.

At least ten counts were recorded for this clonotype. This chain links TRBV4-1 with TRBJ1-1; D ambiguous. The germline V gene has CDR1 MGHRA and CDR2 YSYEKL. The germline V and J ends were trimmed by 3 bases and 0 bases, with 14 bases remaining between them. The CDR3 is made up of 16 amino acids. CDR3 sequence: CASSHSEVAMNTEAFF. Here the CDR3 DNA reads TGCGCCAGCAGCCATAGTGAAGTGGCTATGAACACTGAAGCTTTCTTT.

This clonotype was counted at least ten times. The chain is built from TRBV7-2 and TRBJ2-1; 10 nucleotides align to TRBD1. CDR3 size: 15 residues. Germline V lookup: CDR1 SGHTA, CDR2 FQGNSA. V dropped 1 base and J dropped 4; count of bases not matched to a gene: 1. CDR3 protein: CASSLEGQGYNEQFF. CDR3 nucleotide sequence: TGTGCCAGCAGCTTAGAGGGACAGGGGTACAATGAGCAGTTCTTC.

This clonotype was recorded at least ten times. This rearrangement joins TRBV20-1 to TRBJ1-6; TRBD1 agrees at 9 bases. In germline, CDR1 is DFQATT, CDR2 SNEGSKA (reference sequence). The CDR3 has 13 residues. Losses at the gene ends were 6 bases for V and 14 bases for J; bases not matched to a gene: 11. The CDR3 nucleotides read TGCAGTGCGACACAGGGGGCAGAGTCAACCCTCCACTTT. This encodes CSATQGAESTLHF.

The CDR3 reads CASSLMSAAQQYF. DNA of the CDR3: TGTGCCAGCAGCTTGATGTCTGCGGCGCAGCAGTACTTC. The chain employs TRBV5-5 and TRBJ2-7; D call uncertain. V gave up 1 base and J gave up 8 bases, with 13 bases separating them. The CDR3 covers 13 residues. In germline, CDR1 is SGHKS, CDR2 YYEKEE (reference sequence).

This clonotype was counted at least ten times. J is TRBJ2-7 and V is TRBV28, with D uncertain. Between the trimmed V and J ends, which lost 5 bases and 2 bases, there was a span of 7 bases. Germline V gene lookup returns CDR1 MDHEN and CDR2 SYDVKM. The CDR3 length is 12 residues. CDR3 coding DNA: TGTGCCAGCAGTCGCCGGGCCTACGAGCAGTACGTC. The encoded protein is CASSRRAYEQYV.